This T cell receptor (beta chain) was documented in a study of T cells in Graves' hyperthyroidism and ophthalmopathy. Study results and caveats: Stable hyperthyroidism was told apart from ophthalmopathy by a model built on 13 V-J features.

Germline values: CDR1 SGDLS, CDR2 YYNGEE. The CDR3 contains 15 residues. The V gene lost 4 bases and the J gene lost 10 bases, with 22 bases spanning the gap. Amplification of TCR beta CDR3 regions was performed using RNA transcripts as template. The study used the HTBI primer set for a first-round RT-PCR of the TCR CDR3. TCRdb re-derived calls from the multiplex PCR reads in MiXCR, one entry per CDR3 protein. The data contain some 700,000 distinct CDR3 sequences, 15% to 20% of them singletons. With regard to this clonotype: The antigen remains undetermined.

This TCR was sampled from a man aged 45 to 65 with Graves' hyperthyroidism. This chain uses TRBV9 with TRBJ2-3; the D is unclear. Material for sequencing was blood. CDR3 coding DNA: TGTGCCAGCAGCCCCCCCCCACCCCCCCCCCCCCCGCAGTATTTT. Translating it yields CASSPPPPPPPPQYF.